This passage covers 24 T cell receptor beta chains from one sample sequenced in a study of PD-1 blockade in classical Hodgkin lymphoma. Method: immunoSEQ multiplex PCR; TCRdb's copy keeps in-frame clones and lacks some. The data hold about 40,000 clones, with 60% to 85% observed a single time. Each patient experienced a relapse that followed autologous stem cell transplantation, and brentuximab vedotin exposure varied. This specimen consisted of peripheral blood mononuclear cells (PBMCs), obtained at baseline. Receptor source: a human donor with classical Hodgkin lymphoma.

This sequence joins TRBV4-3 and TRBJ1-2, with 9 nucleotides matching TRBD1. The V segment lost 3 bases and the J segment 1 base; nucleotides outside the gene matches: 3. Germline values: CDR1 LGHNA, CDR2 YSLEER. The CDR3 spans 15 residues. This CDR3 reads CASSQDRGFNYGYTF. CDR3 DNA sequence: TGCGCCAGCAGCCAGGACAGGGGTTTTAACTATGGCTACACCTTC.

This clone rates as medium-sized. This chain connects TRBV2 to TRBJ2-7; 8 bases map to TRBD2. The germline CDR1 and CDR2 sequences are SNHLY and FYNNEI. CDR3 size: 12 residues. V was pared by 4 bases and J by 11 bases, with 7 bases of the junction left unmatched. The CDR3 reads CASSGVGGEKYF. CDR3 DNA: TGTGCCAGCAGTGGGGTCGGGGGGGAGAAGTACTTC.

This chain uses TRBV7-2 with TRBJ2-7; 9 bases align to TRBD2. CDR1 SGHTA and CDR2 FQGNSA come from the germline V gene. The CDR3 has 17 amino acids. J was trimmed by 7 bases and V by 5 bases; bases with no gene match: 18. The CDR3 protein is CASSQSQRGAGGLEQYF. CDR3 nucleotide sequence: TGTGCCAGCAGCCAGTCCCAAAGAGGAGCGGGAGGTCTTGAGCAGTACTTC.

This clone was detected only a few times. The genes are TRBV5-5 and TRBJ1-5, with D unresolved. Germline V gives CDR1 SGHKS, CDR2 YYEKEE (reference sequence). CDR3 length equals 16 residues. V was trimmed by 0 bases and J by 2 bases, leaving 12 bases between them. The CDR3 protein is CASSLAGFQGNQPQHF. The CDR3 bases are TGTGCCAGCAGCTTGGCGGGGTTCCAGGGCAATCAGCCCCAGCATTTT.

The CDR3 DNA follows: TGTGCCTGGTCCGGGACTAGCGCTTACTACGAGCAGTACTTC. It is translated as CAWSGTSAYYEQYF. The V call is TRBV30, the J call TRBJ2-7; TRBD2 matches at 10 bases. CDR1 and CDR2 (germline): GTSNPN, SVGIG (reference sequence). The CDR3 extends over 14 amino acids. Trimming took 5 bases from V and 3 from J; bases not matched to a gene: 7. Full variable domain (rest looked up from reference TRBV30 and TRBJ2-7): SQTIHQWPATLVQPVGSPLSLECTVEGTSNPNLYWYRQAAGRGLQLLFYSVGIGQISSEVPQNLSASRPQDRQFILSSKKLLLSDSGFYLCAWSGTSAYYEQYFGPGTRLTVT.

The rearrangement joins TRBV27 to TRBJ2-3; a weak D match, TRBD2 (6 bases). Trimming left V 6 bases short and J 4 bases short, with 8 bases between. Looked up from germline, CDR1 is MNHEY and CDR2 is SMNVEV (reference sequence). The CDR3 is 12 amino acids. CDR3 in amino acids: CASRTSSDTQYF. Written as DNA, the CDR3 is TGTGCCAGCAGAACTAGCTCAGATACGCAGTATTTT.

The chain carries TRBV28 and TRBJ2-6; the D is unclear. Germline V CDR1 and CDR2: MDHEN, SYDVKM. With 6 bases removed from V and 0 bases from J, the gap between germline ends came to 6 bases. CDR3 length: 14 residues. The CDR3 DNA follows: TGTGCCAGCAGGCCCGACTCTGGGGCCAACGTCCTGACTTTC. Protein product: CASRPDSGANVLTF. Based on the CDR3 plus reference TRBV28 and TRBJ2-6, the full variable domain is DVKVTQSSRYLVKRTGEKVFLECVQDMDHENMFWYRQDPGLGLRLIYFSYDVKMKEKGDIPEGYSVSREKKERFSLILESASTNQTSMYLCASRPDSGANVLTFGAGSRLTVL.

This chain joins TRBV5-4 and TRBJ2-1; D gene unclear. CDR3 length: 13 amino acids. Germline V gives CDR1 SGHNT, CDR2 YYREEE (reference sequence). The ends were cut back, 0 bases at V and 3 bases at J, with 4 bases in the middle. CDR3 residues: CASSLAVYNEQFF. CDR3 bases: TGTGCCAGCAGCTTGGCGGTCTACAATGAGCAGTTCTTC.

This clone turned up a few times. This chain connects TRBV6-6 to TRBJ1-1, with a weak D call TRBD1 (6 bases). Germline V gene data show CDR1 as MNHNY and CDR2 as SVGAGI (reference sequence). The CDR3 has 14 amino acids. With 2 bases removed from V and 5 bases from J, the gap between germline ends came to 12 bases. CDR3 residues: CASSYGGDITEAFF. CDR3 bases: TGTGCCAGCAGTTACGGGGGGGACATTACTGAAGCTTTCTTT.

The chain employs TRBV7-9 and TRBJ2-6; D might be TRBD2 (5 bases). Germline V gene lookup returns CDR1 SEHNR and CDR2 FQNEAQ (reference sequence). The V end lost 3 bases, the J end lost 0 bases, and 9 bases lay between the germline ends. The CDR3 loop spans 16 amino acids. CDR3 residues: CASSLNRDSGANVLTF. The CDR3 DNA sequence: TGTGCCAGCAGCTTGAACCGGGACTCTGGGGCCAACGTCCTGACTTTC.

The gene calls are TRBV6-5 and TRBJ2-7, with D tentatively TRBD2 (5 bases). Trimming took 0 bases from V and 0 from J, leaving 9 bases between them. The CDR3 has 15 amino acids. CDR1 is MNHEY and CDR2 is SVGAGI in the germline V gene. The CDR3 loop is CASSYSGGYSYEQYF. Here the CDR3 DNA reads TGTGCCAGCAGTTACTCTGGCGGGTACTCCTACGAGCAGTACTTC.

The V call is TRBV9, the J call TRBJ1-4, with unresolved D. V lost 0 bases and J lost 8, with 11 bases in between. CDR1 SGDLS and CDR2 YYNGEE come from the germline V gene. There are 14 residues in the CDR3. The CDR3 loop reads CASSVAGVEEKLFF. The CDR3 coding sequence is TGTGCCAGCAGCGTAGCCGGGGTTGAGGAAAAACTGTTTTTT.

This chain uses TRBV4-2 with TRBJ2-1; TRBD2 matches at 9 bases. The CDR3 is 18 residues long. CDR1 and CDR2 from the germline V gene are LGHNA and YNFKEQ. With 3 bases clipped from V and 3 bases from J, the junction kept 12 bases outside the gene matches. The DNA for the CDR3 is TGTGCCAGCAGCCAGGACCCCGCGGGGGGGCCTTTCTACAATGAGCAGTTCTTC. Translated, it gives CASSQDPAGGPFYNEQFF.

The rearrangement joins TRBV7-2 to TRBJ2-5; the D is unclear. Germline-derived CDR1 and CDR2 are SGHTA and FQGNSA. V lost 1 base, J lost 0 bases, and 6 bases lay in between. The CDR3 is made up of 14 amino acids. CDR3 protein: CASSLGQHQETQYF. The CDR3 DNA reads as TGTGCCAGCAGCTTAGGGCAGCACCAAGAGACCCAGTACTTC.

This clone showed up just a few times. The chain is built from TRBV4-2 and TRBJ1-1; D is ambiguous. Trimming cost V 1 base and J 7 bases, with 10 bases left between them. The germline V gene has CDR1 LGHNA and CDR2 YNFKEQ. CDR3 length: 13 amino acids. The chain's CDR3 is CASSQVSGDEAFF. For the CDR3, the DNA is TGTGCCAGCAGCCAAGTGTCCGGGGATGAAGCTTTCTTT.

The chain combines TRBV30 with TRBJ1-2; no firm D call. Germline values: CDR1 GTSNPN, CDR2 SVGIG (reference sequence). Trimming shortened V by 0 bases and J by 8 bases, and 10 bases separated the two germline ends. The length of the CDR3 is 12 residues. CDR3 DNA: TGTGCCTGGAGTGTTATCAGGAGCGGCTACACCTTC. This encodes CAWSVIRSGYTF.

The gene calls are TRBV14 and TRBJ1-5; 7 nucleotides line up with TRBD1. The length of the CDR3 is 14 residues. Losses at the gene ends were 4 bases for V and 7 bases for J; bases not matched to a gene: 7. Germline loops: CDR1 SGHDN, CDR2 FVKESK. This chain's CDR3 is CASSRGGLGQPQHF. CDR3 sequence (DNA): TGTGCCAGCAGCCGAGGGGGCTTGGGGCAGCCCCAGCATTTT.

The V and J genes are TRBV29-1 and TRBJ2-6; D possibly uses TRBD1 or TRBD2 (7 bases each). Trimming pared 5 bases from V and 4 bases from J, leaving 12 bases between. The CDR3 length is 14 residues. Germline assignment: CDR1 SQVTM and CDR2 ANQGSEA. Written as DNA, the CDR3 is TGCAGCGTTCAGGGGGGGTCAGGGGCCAACGTCCTGACTTTC. Translating it yields CSVQGGSGANVLTF.

The genes are TRBV2 and TRBJ1-5; no firm D call. This CDR3 is 12 amino acids long. Trimming stripped 4 bases from V and 4 bases from J, with 5 bases between. CDR1 and CDR2 from the germline V gene are SNHLY and FYNNEI. The CDR3 protein is CASSAANQPQHF. The CDR3 bases are TGTGCCAGCAGTGCGGCTAATCAGCCCCAGCATTTT.

This clone turned up a few times. The genes are TRBV27 and TRBJ2-3; no definite D call. There are 11 residues in the CDR3. Germline V gene sequence: CDR1 MNHEY, CDR2 SMNVEV (reference sequence). V shed 5 bases and J shed 0 bases, with 0 bases lying between them. This chain's CDR3 is CASSSTDTQYF. The CDR3 DNA reads TGTGCCAGCAGTAGCACAGATACGCAGTATTTT.

This rearrangement joins TRBV6-5 to TRBJ2-2; D call uncertain. The CDR3 consists of 13 residues. From germline, CDR1 is MNHEY and CDR2 SVGAGI. The V gene lost 2 bases and the J gene lost 6 bases, with 7 bases spanning the gap. The DNA of the CDR3 is TGTGCCAGCAGTTACAGGATCCCCGGGGAGCTGTTTTTT. Residues: CASSYRIPGELFF.

V is TRBV7-9 and J is TRBJ2-1, with D perhaps matching TRBD1 (6 bases). Germline V gene sequence: CDR1 SEHNR, CDR2 FQNEAQ (reference sequence). V was clipped by 4 bases and J by 7 bases, with 20 bases between them. The CDR3 totals 16 residues. The chain's CDR3 is CASSSWTAGNGNEQFF. In DNA, the CDR3 is TGTGCCAGCAGCTCCTGGACAGCCGGGAATGGAAATGAGCAGTTCTTC.

There are a few counts of this clone. The chain couples TRBV9 to TRBJ2-7, with D perhaps matching TRBD1 (5 bases). Trimming stripped 4 bases from V and 4 bases from J, with 15 bases between. Germline V gives CDR1 SGDLS, CDR2 YYNGEE. The length of the CDR3 is 14 residues. For the CDR3, the DNA is TGTGCCAGCAGCCAAGGACATTTTGGATACGAGCAGTACTTC. It specifies CASSQGHFGYEQYF.

This clone occurred a few times. The chain joins TRBV7-2 to TRBJ2-3; tentative D call: TRBD1 (5 bases). CDR3 length: 15 amino acids. Trimming stripped 1 base from V and 4 bases from J, with 12 bases between. Germline values: CDR1 SGHTA, CDR2 FQGNSA. The CDR3 here is CASSLEGTGADTQYF. CDR3 nucleotide sequence: TGTGCCAGCAGCTTAGAAGGTACAGGTGCAGATACGCAGTATTTT.